A single sample is the source of the 21 T cell receptor beta chains below, sequenced in a study of T cell changes during pregnancy in multiple sclerosis. Profiling relied on immunoSEQ multiplex PCR, and the TCRdb table lists in-frame clones only, not all of them. Among under 50,000 clones listed, roughly 90% were seen once. This specimen was peripheral blood, taken in the first trimester of pregnancy. The receptors shown here come from a female donor in good health, enrolled as a control in a pregnancy study.

This rearrangement joins TRBV7-8 to TRBJ1-5; D gene uncertain. The V end lost 5 bases, the J end lost 0 bases, and 23 bases lay between the germline ends. The CDR3 length is 19 residues. Per germline, CDR1 SGHVS and CDR2 FQNEAQ. The DNA of the CDR3 is TGTGCCAGCAGCGAGGCGGCGGGGTCGGTCAGGTTTAGCAATCAGCCCCAGCATTTT. Its translation is CASSEAAGSVRFSNQPQHF.

This rearrangement joins TRBV11-2 to TRBJ2-7; D not resolved. The germline gives CDR1 SGHAT, CDR2 FQNNGV. Trimming removed 4 bases from V and 3 bases from J, with 7 bases in between. The CDR3 runs 12 residues. The CDR3 reads CASSSLFYEQYF. The CDR3 DNA reads as TGTGCCAGCAGCTCCTTATTCTACGAGCAGTACTTC.

The gene calls are TRBV10-3 and TRBJ2-1, with 8 bases aligning to TRBD2. Germline V gene lookup returns CDR1 ENHRY and CDR2 SYGVKD. With V trimmed by 10 bases and J by 7 bases, 12 bases remained unmatched. The CDR3 length is 14 residues. The CDR3: CATQLREGLNEQFF. The CDR3 DNA sequence: TGTGCCACTCAGCTACGGGAGGGCCTGAATGAGCAGTTCTTC.

The chain joins TRBV4-1 to TRBJ2-5; D not resolved. Germline CDR1 and CDR2: MGHRA and YSYEKL. Trimming cost V 6 bases and J 2 bases, with 19 bases left between them. The CDR3 has 16 residues. The CDR3 reads CASRNTPGANQETQYF. Here the CDR3 DNA reads TGCGCCAGCAGAAACACCCCCGGAGCAAATCAAGAGACCCAGTACTTC.

V usage is TRBV5-5 and J usage is TRBJ2-1, with D perhaps TRBD1 (5 bases). There are 15 residues in the CDR3. From germline, CDR1 is SGHKS and CDR2 YYEKEE (reference sequence). V was clipped by 1 base and J by 4 bases, with 12 bases between them. The CDR3 nucleotides are TGTGCCAGCAGCTTGTCGCAGGGTGTGTACAATGAGCAGTTCTTC. This gives the protein CASSLSQGVYNEQFF.

The J gene is TRBJ1-6, the V gene TRBV5-5; TRBD1 might be the D (6 bases). The CDR3 length is 15 residues. Germline CDR1 and CDR2: SGHKS and YYEKEE (reference sequence). Trimming left V 2 bases short and J 6 bases short, with 12 bases between. CDR3 bases: TGTGCCAGCAGCTTTCCAGGGGCGTTTAATTCACCCCTCCACTTT. It translates to CASSFPGAFNSPLHF.

The V and J genes are TRBV27 and TRBJ2-5; TRBD2 matches 10 bases. The ends lost 2 bases at V and 5 bases at J; junction bases unmatched: 11. Germline CDR1 MNHEY, CDR2 SMNVEV (reference sequence). The CDR3 length is 17 residues. CDR3 DNA: TGTGCCAGCAGTTTAAGGGCGCTAGCGGGAGTCGGGGAGACCCAGTACTTC. Translating it yields CASSLRALAGVGETQYF.

The genes are TRBV10-1 and TRBJ2-1; 8 bases are a match to TRBD2. The CDR3 runs to 17 residues. Losses at the gene ends were 4 bases for V and 8 bases for J; bases not matched to a gene: 16. Looked up from germline, CDR1 is WNHNN and CDR2 is SYGVQD (reference sequence). CDR3 coding DNA: TGCGCCAGCAGTGGCCGGGGAAGCGGGGGCCGAATCGATGAGCAGTTCTTC. Translating it yields CASSGRGSGGRIDEQFF.

On this clone: Relative to the germline gene, one junction end is altered; a read error may explain this. The J gene is TRBJ1-1, the V gene TRBV6-6, with 8 bases that match TRBD1. This CDR3 is 12 amino acids long. Germline-derived CDR1 and CDR2 are MNHNY and SVGAGI (reference sequence). CDR3 sequence (DNA): TGTGCCAGCAGCTCAGGGGGCGCGGATATGAACTTT. Translated: CASSSGGADMNF.

This chain connects TRBV19 to TRBJ2-2, with 7 bases fitting TRBD2. This CDR3 is 15 amino acids long. CDR1 LNHDA and CDR2 SQIVND come from the germline V gene (reference sequence). V trimming: 4 bases; J trimming: 4 bases; junction bases outside the gene matches: 6. The DNA of the CDR3 is TGTGCCAGTAGTACAAGCGGGGACCTCACCGGGGAGCTGTTTTTT. The encoded protein is CASSTSGDLTGELFF. Full variable domain (missing parts from reference TRBV19 and TRBJ2-2): DGGITQSPKYLFRKEGQNVTLSCEQNLNHDAMYWYRQDPGQGLRLIYYSQIVNDFQKGDIAEGYSVSREKKESFPLTVTSAQKNPTAFYLCASSTSGDLTGELFFGEGSRLTVL.

The chain combines TRBV2 with TRBJ2-6; D unresolved. Germline values: CDR1 SNHLY, CDR2 FYNNEI. This CDR3 has 13 amino acids. Trimming stripped 7 bases from V and 4 bases from J, with 8 bases between. The CDR3 loop is CASNEAGANVLTF. The CDR3 DNA follows: TGTGCCAGCAATGAGGCAGGGGCCAACGTCCTGACTTTC.

This rearrangement joins TRBV18 to TRBJ1-5; perhaps TRBD1 as D (6 bases). The V and J ends lost 5 bases and 5 bases respectively, with 13 bases between them. Germline loops: CDR1 KGHSH, CDR2 LQKENI. The CDR3 is 14 residues long. Written as DNA, the CDR3 is TGTGCCAGCTCAAAAGGGGGAAGGGATCAGCCCCAGCATTTT. Amino acids: CASSKGGRDQPQHF.

The chain joins TRBV7-2 to TRBJ2-1, with 9 positions matching TRBD1. Germline values: CDR1 SGHTA, CDR2 FQGNSA. V was clipped by 5 bases and J by 11 bases; unmatched bases: 13. CDR3 length: 15 residues. The chain's CDR3 is CASSQTGTGLGQQFF. Written as DNA, the CDR3 is TGTGCCAGCAGCCAAACCGGGACAGGGCTCGGGCAGCAGTTCTTC.

V gene TRBV19 combines with J gene TRBJ2-7, with TRBD2 matching 10 bases. Trimming removed 4 bases from V and 1 base from J; junction bases left unmatched: 4. Germline V gene lookup returns CDR1 LNHDA and CDR2 SQIVND (reference sequence). This CDR3 contains 15 residues. The CDR3, as DNA: TGTGCCAGTAGTACCCAGCGGGAGGGTTCCTACGAGCAGTACTTC. Its protein product is CASSTQREGSYEQYF.

The chain employs TRBV30 and TRBJ1-2; no reliable D call. The V gene lost 4 bases and the J gene lost 4 bases, with 10 bases spanning the gap. The CDR3 extends over 12 amino acids. The V gene's germline CDR1 is GTSNPN and CDR2 SVGIG (reference sequence). The CDR3 reads CAWNPRGYGYTF. Here the CDR3 DNA reads TGTGCCTGGAATCCCCGAGGCTATGGCTACACCTTC.

CDR3 in DNA: TGTGCCAGCAGCCGTGCTAGGCGGGGGGTCACAGATACGCAGTATTTT. Encoded protein: CASSRARRGVTDTQYF. The V gene is TRBV11-2, the J gene TRBJ2-3; 8 nucleotides line up with TRBD2. The CDR3 runs to 16 residues. V trimming: 5 bases; J trimming: 2 bases; junction bases outside the gene matches: 9. Germline lookup yields CDR1 SGHAT and CDR2 FQNNGV.

The count of this clone is one. The chain is built from TRBV18 and TRBJ2-7; 8 bases are shared with TRBD1. The CDR3 covers 15 residues. J lost 2 bases, V lost 4 bases, and 7 bases had no gene match. The germline gives CDR1 KGHSH, CDR2 LQKENI. The CDR3 nucleotides read TGTGCCAGCTCACTCGGACAGGGTGGGACCTACGAGCAGTACTTC. This codes for CASSLGQGGTYEQYF.

This rearrangement joins TRBV30 to TRBJ2-5; perhaps TRBD2 as D (6 bases). The V and J ends lost 7 bases and 4 bases respectively, with 19 bases between them. The CDR3 is made up of 14 amino acids. Germline V gene sequence: CDR1 GTSNPN, CDR2 SVGIG (reference sequence). The CDR3 loop reads CALMTGTGRETQYF. The CDR3 DNA sequence: TGTGCCTTAATGACCGGGACCGGGAGAGAGACCCAGTACTTC.

This chain connects TRBV10-3 to TRBJ2-7; 12 bases line up with TRBD2. There are 15 residues in the CDR3. J was trimmed by 5 bases and V by 6 bases; bases with no gene match: 8. From germline, CDR1 is ENHRY and CDR2 SYGVKD. The CDR3, as DNA: TGTGCCATCAGCCAGACTAGCGGGAGAAGCGACGAGCAGTACTTC. It is translated as CAISQTSGRSDEQYF.

The chain has TRBV2 and TRBJ2-2; 12 bases agree with TRBD2. CDR1 and CDR2 (germline): SNHLY, FYNNEI. CDR3 length equals 17 residues. The trim removed 6 bases at V and 3 bases at J, leaving 8 bases unmatched. The DNA of the CDR3 is TGTGCCAGCAGGGGTCCTAGCGGGGGGGGTTACACCGGGGAGCTGTTTTTT. Residues: CASRGPSGGGYTGELFF.

V gene TRBV19 combines with J gene TRBJ2-3, with 7 bases fitting TRBD1. V gave up 5 bases and J gave up 4 bases; unmatched junction bases: 15. The V gene's germline CDR1 is LNHDA and CDR2 SQIVND (reference sequence). This CDR3 is 17 amino acids long. CDR3 region: CASSSLFGQETSDTQYF. The CDR3 DNA follows: TGTGCCAGTAGTTCTCTTTTCGGACAGGAGACCTCAGATACGCAGTATTTT.